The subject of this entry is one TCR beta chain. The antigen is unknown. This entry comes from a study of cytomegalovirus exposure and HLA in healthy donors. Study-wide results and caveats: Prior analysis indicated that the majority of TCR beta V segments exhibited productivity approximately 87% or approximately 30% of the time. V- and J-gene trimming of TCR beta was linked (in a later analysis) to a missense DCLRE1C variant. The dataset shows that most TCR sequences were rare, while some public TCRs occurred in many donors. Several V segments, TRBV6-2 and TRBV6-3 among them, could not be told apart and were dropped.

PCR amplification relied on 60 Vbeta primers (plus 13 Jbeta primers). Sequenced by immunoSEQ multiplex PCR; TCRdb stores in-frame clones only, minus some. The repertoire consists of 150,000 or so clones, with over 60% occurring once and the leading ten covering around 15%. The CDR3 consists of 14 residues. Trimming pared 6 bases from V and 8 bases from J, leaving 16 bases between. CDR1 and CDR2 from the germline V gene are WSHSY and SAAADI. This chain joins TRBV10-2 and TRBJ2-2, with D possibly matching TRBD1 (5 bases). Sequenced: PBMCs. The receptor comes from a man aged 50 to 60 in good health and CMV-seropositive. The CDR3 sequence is CASSQQGNRGELFF. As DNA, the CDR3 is TGCGCCAGCAGCCAGCAGGGTAATCGGGGGGAGCTGTTTTTT.